This T cell receptor (beta chain) was found in a study of blood T cell repertoires in COVID-19. Study as a whole: COVID-19 samples, acute and convalescent, were from the United States, Italy and Spain.

In the original analysis: Estimation of nucleated cell counts was performed using reference gene primer amplification. Clones were read by immunoSEQ multiplex PCR, and TCRdb kept only the in-frame ones, dropping some. Clone size and the V and J calls come from that table; the DNA yielded D and trimming. Here the sample spans about 210,000 clones, 70% to 85% being singletons. The germline CDR1 and CDR2 sequences are MGHRA and YSYEKL. This CDR3 is 15 amino acids long. V gave up 3 bases and J gave up 0 bases; unmatched junction bases: 4. A few counts support this clone. Sequences were obtained from peripheral blood. The source of this sequence is a man between 50 and 59 years old with active or convalescent COVID-19. The V and J genes are TRBV4-1 and TRBJ1-2; 7 bases agree with TRBD1. CDR3 DNA sequence: TGCGCCAGCAGCCAGCCAGGGGGTCCTAACTATGGCTACACCTTC. It yields the protein CASSQPGGPNYGYTF.